This record concerns one TCR beta chain sequence. What it binds is unknown. The sample originates from a study of T cell responses to AZD1222 COVID-19 vaccine. Study information: Researchers grouped second doses given at about 4 or about 12 weeks into one pool.

Study-level results: Targeting of unmutated variant regions was reportedly seen in nearly half of spike-specific TCRs. Elevations in Spike-specific TCR breadth and depth followed administration of two AZD1222 doses. Baseline antibody screening turned up just a handful of seropositive AZD1222 recipients.

Sequencing used immunoSEQ multiplex PCR; TCRdb keeps in-frame clones, though not all of them. Among roughly 130,000 clones, 70% to 90% were seen once, and the ten largest hold approximately 6%. The V and J ends lost 5 bases and 4 bases, in that order; junction bases with no gene match: 16. Germline V gene sequence: CDR1 MNHEY, CDR2 SMNVEV (reference sequence). CDR3 size: 17 residues. The sequence was obtained from an adult in good health. The rearrangement joins TRBV27 to TRBJ1-1, with 7 positions matching TRBD1. The sample was peripheral blood, taken on day 0 of AZD1222 vaccination. CDR3 sequence: CASSAGQRLHFGTEAFF. The CDR3 bases are TGTGCCAGCAGTGCGGGACAGCGACTCCATTTTGGCACTGAAGCTTTCTTT.